Sequencing of this T cell receptor beta chain was carried out in a study of shared clonotypes between healthy human individuals. Overall study: CD4 naive and CD4 memory each took three plates per donor, while CD8 naive took two and CD8 memory one.

Assay: immunoSEQ multiplex PCR; the TCRdb copy retains only in-frame clones and omits some. The table includes under 150,000 clones, about 70% detected once. Germline lookup yields CDR1 LNHDA and CDR2 SQIVND (reference sequence). CDR3 length: 11 amino acids. Trimming shortened V by 7 bases and J by 3 bases, and 4 bases separated the two germline ends. General study findings and limits: Naive subsets usually exceeded memory subsets in estimated richness. The diversity represented, both genetic and in exposure history, was limited by few donors.

In regard to this clone: Antigen unknown.

The J gene is TRBJ2-1, the V gene TRBV19; D gene uncertain. The receptor was derived from a woman in her twenties or thirties in good health. The sequenced material came from memory CD8+ T cells sorted from blood. Subset meaning: CD45RO+ cells pooled with CCR7-negative TemRA cells. CDR3 bases: TGTGCCAGTAAGTACTACAATGAGCAGTTCTTC. Encoded protein: CASKYYNEQFF.